This is a list of T cell receptor beta chains from one sample in a study of blood T cells in healthy people across ages. TCRdb independently ran MiXCR on the 5' RACE reads; one entry per CDR3 protein. Among about 670,000 distinct CDR3 sequences listed, about 51% were seen once. The specimen sequenced was blood. These receptors were taken from a woman older than 75 in good health. Both conserved end residues are part of each CDR3. D genes are given only for firm matches. The listing skips clone size in some rows; elsewhere it reads once, few, many or a size class.

D	V	J	size	DNA	CDR3
-	TRBV29-1	TRBJ2-1	-	TGCAGCGGAGCTTTTGTGGGCTATGAGCAGTTCTTC	CSGAFVGYEQFF
-	TRBV28	TRBJ1-2	-	TGTGCCAGCAGTCGTGACAAGCCGTATAACTATGGCTACACCTTC	CASSRDKPYNYGYTF
TRBD1	TRBV20-1	TRBJ1-6	many	TGCAGTGCCCCGGGACAGGGGAATTCACCCCTCCACTTT	CSAPGQGNSPLHF
-	TRBV6-5	TRBJ2-5	-	TGTGCCAGCAGTGCCGCGGGGCGGGTTAATGAGCAGTACTTC	CASSAAGRVNEQYF
-	TRBV14	TRBJ1-2	few	TGTGCCAGCAGCCAACGATTAGCGGAGTACGGGGGCTACACCTTC	CASSQRLAEYGGYTF
TRBD2	TRBV27	TRBJ2-5	once	TGTGCCAGCAGTTCGCGGGGGGCCCAAGAGACCCAGTACTTC	CASSSRGAQETQYF
TRBD1	TRBV6-2/TRBV6-3	TRBJ2-7	many	TGTGCCAGCAGTTACTCGACGGGACAGGCCACCTACGAGCAGTACTTC	CASSYSTGQATYEQYF
TRBD2	TRBV4-1	TRBJ2-3	-	TGCGCCAGCAGCCAAGTGGAACTAGCGGGAGTTACTAGCACAGATACGCAGTATTTT	CASSQVELAGVTSTDTQYF
-	TRBV25-1	TRBJ2-1	-	TGTGCCAGCAGTGGCAGGCCAGGAAGGGATGGGCAGTTCTTC	CASSGRPGRDGQFF
-	TRBV9	TRBJ2-3	many	TGTGCCAGCAGCGACAGGGCTGGTACAGATACGCAGTATTTT	CASSDRAGTDTQYF
TRBD1	TRBV4-2	TRBJ2-2	-	TGTGCCAGCAGCCAACGCTCAGGGGGCGCCGGGGAGCTGTTTTTT	CASSQRSGGAGELFF
TRBD1	TRBV7-9	TRBJ2-3	-	TGTGCCAGCAGCTTAGTAGGGACAGGGTCGGATACGCAGTATTTT	CASSLVGTGSDTQYF
TRBD2	TRBV7-2	TRBJ2-7	-	TGTGCCAGCAGCTTATATAGGGTAGGGGCGGGAGGTTCAGGCGAGCAGTACTTC	CASSLYRVGAGGSGEQYF
TRBD1	TRBV27	TRBJ1-2	-	TGTGCCAGCAGTCTCAACAGGGGGCGGGTGGATGGCTACACCTTC	CASSLNRGRVDGYTF
TRBD2	TRBV19	TRBJ2-7	many	TGTGCCAGTAGTGGGACTAGCGGACTCTCCTACGAGCAGTACTTC	CASSGTSGLSYEQYF
TRBD2	TRBV20-1	TRBJ2-1	-	TGCAGTGCTCCAGATTTGACGGGGGGCTCCTACAATGAGCAGTTCTTC	CSAPDLTGGSYNEQFF
TRBD1	TRBV7-9	TRBJ1-4	many	TGTGCCAGCAGCCCCGGACAGGGTCCTACTGAAAAACTGTTTTTT	CASSPGQGPTEKLFF
-	TRBV2	TRBJ2-2	-	TGTGCCAGCCAGGTCGTCTCGGGGACCGGGGAGCTGTTTTTT	CASQVVSGTGELFF
-	TRBV11-2	TRBJ2-1	-	TGTGCCAGCAGCGCCAACGCCAATGAGCAGTTCTTC	CASSANANEQFF
-	TRBV21-1	TRBJ2-7	once	TGTGCCAGCGGGACTAGCGGGAGGATAAGCTCCTACGAGCAGTACTTC	CASGTSGRISSYEQYF
-	TRBV6-1	TRBJ2-7	-	TGTGCCAGCCGTTTATTGTCTGGACAGACCGAGCGGTACTTC	CASRLLSGQTERYF
-	TRBV5-5	TRBJ2-7	-	TGTGCCAGCAGCTTGTTTGCGGGACAGACGTCCTACGAGCAGTACTTC	CASSLFAGQTSYEQYF
-	TRBV2	TRBJ1-1	-	TGTGCCAGCGGAGCGGGCCAGAGCACTGAAGCTTTCTTT	CASGAGQSTEAFF
TRBD1	TRBV20-1	TRBJ2-7	many	TGCAGTGCTCAGGGGGCCGTCTACGAGCAGTACTTC	CSAQGAVYEQYF
-	TRBV29-1	TRBJ2-7	once	TGCAGCGTTGAAGAGCCAGGGCACCCCGACGAGCAGTACTTC	CSVEEPGHPDEQYF
-	TRBV24-1	TRBJ2-3	-	TGTGCCACCAGTGACCCACAGGGATCCTATACGCAGTATTTT	CATSDPQGSYTQYF
-	TRBV9	TRBJ2-7	-	TGTGCCAGCAGCGTAGGGGGCCAGGGCAACGAGCAGTACTTC	CASSVGGQGNEQYF
-	TRBV12-3/TRBV12-4	TRBJ2-5	few	TGTGCCAGCAGTGGAGTGACAAAAGAGACCCAGTACTTC	CASSGVTKETQYF
TRBD1	TRBV9	TRBJ1-2	-	TGTGCCAGCAGCGTAGCGCCTCGGACAGGTTTGAGCCACACCTTC	CASSVAPRTGLSHTF
TRBD2	TRBV6-5	TRBJ2-7	few	TGTGCCAGCAGTTACTCATCGGGACTAGCGGGTTACGAGCAGTACTTC	CASSYSSGLAGYEQYF
-	TRBV21-1	TRBJ2-7	many	TGTGCCAGCAGCAAAACCGAAACAGGAAATTACGAGCAGTACTTC	CASSKTETGNYEQYF
-	TRBV7-2	TRBJ2-1	-	TGTGCCAGCAGCCTCCATCCTTGGGCGGACGAGCAGTTCTTC	CASSLHPWADEQFF
-	TRBV9	TRBJ2-1	-	TGTGCCAGCACCCAGACCAGAACTCCTAATGGTGAGCAGTTCTTC	CASTQTRTPNGEQFF
TRBD1	TRBV5-1	TRBJ2-5	many	TGCGCCAGCAGCTCCGGACAGGTCCAAGAGACCCAGTACTTC	CASSSGQVQETQYF
-	TRBV7-2	TRBJ1-5	many	TGTGCCAGCAGCCTAAGACCGAAACAGCCCCAGCATTTT	CASSLRPKQPQHF
TRBD1	TRBV28	TRBJ2-7	-	TGTGCCACCTCGACAGGGCTAAACTACGAGCAGTACTTC	CATSTGLNYEQYF
-	TRBV6-6	TRBJ1-1	-	TGTGCCAGCAGAACTCCGGGACAAAACACTGAAGCTTTCTTT	CASRTPGQNTEAFF
-	TRBV6-2/TRBV6-3	TRBJ2-1	-	TGTGCCAGCAGGCAGGTAGTGGAGAACAATGAGCAGTTCTTC	CASRQVVENNEQFF
-	TRBV7-9	TRBJ1-2	-	TGTGCCAGCAGCCCGCCAAATGGCTACACCTTC	CASSPPNGYTF
TRBD1	TRBV2	TRBJ2-7	many	TGTGCCAGCACCGCGACAGGGATGATCTACGAGCAGTACTTC	CASTATGMIYEQYF
-	TRBV2	TRBJ2-7	-	TGTGCCAGCAGTGTTGGGGACTCGAGGTCCGGCGAGCAGTACTTC	CASSVGDSRSGEQYF
-	TRBV5-4	TRBJ2-7	few	TGTGCCAGCAGCTCCACCTACAATGAGCAGTACTTC	CASSSTYNEQYF
TRBD2	TRBV7-6	TRBJ2-7	-	TGTGCCAGCAGCTTATTAGCGGGAGGGCCTTCTAATGAGCAGTACTTC	CASSLLAGGPSNEQYF
TRBD2	TRBV2	TRBJ2-1	many	TGTGCCGGAGGACTAGCGGAATACAATGAGCAGTTCTTC	CAGGLAEYNEQFF
TRBD2	TRBV3-1	TRBJ2-2	-	TGTGCCAGCAGCCTACTAGCGATCGGGGAGCTGTTTTTT	CASSLLAIGELFF
-	TRBV7-9	TRBJ2-7	-	TGTGCCAGCTCCCCATCCTCAACCTACAATGAGCAGTACTTC	CASSPSSTYNEQYF
-	TRBV4-2	TRBJ2-3	-	TGTGCCAGCAGCCAAGTCCCAGGGTGGGCCCCAGATACGCAGTATTTT	CASSQVPGWAPDTQYF
-	TRBV28	TRBJ2-7	many	TGTGCCAGCAGTTCCCTAACTAATTCTCACTACGAGCAGTACTTC	CASSSLTNSHYEQYF
-	TRBV30	TRBJ1-1	few	TGTGCCTGGAGTACCCCTATCCAGGGGAACACTGAAGCTTTCTTT	CAWSTPIQGNTEAFF
-	TRBV28	TRBJ1-4	-	TGTGCCAGCAGTTTGGGGCAGGAGGTTGAAAAACTGTTTTTT	CASSLGQEVEKLFF
-	TRBV5-1	TRBJ2-2	-	TGCGCCAGCAGCTTGGCGGGTGGGCGCCCTAGGACCGGGGAGCTGTTTTTT	CASSLAGGRPRTGELFF
-	TRBV20-1	TRBJ2-3	many	TGCAGTGCTAGTCGGGTCCTCTCGACCGCTAGCACAGATACGCAGTATTTT	CSASRVLSTASTDTQYF
-	TRBV7-9	TRBJ2-5	many	TGTGCCAGCAGCCCTCGTGAGGGAAGACAAGAGACCCAGTACTTC	CASSPREGRQETQYF